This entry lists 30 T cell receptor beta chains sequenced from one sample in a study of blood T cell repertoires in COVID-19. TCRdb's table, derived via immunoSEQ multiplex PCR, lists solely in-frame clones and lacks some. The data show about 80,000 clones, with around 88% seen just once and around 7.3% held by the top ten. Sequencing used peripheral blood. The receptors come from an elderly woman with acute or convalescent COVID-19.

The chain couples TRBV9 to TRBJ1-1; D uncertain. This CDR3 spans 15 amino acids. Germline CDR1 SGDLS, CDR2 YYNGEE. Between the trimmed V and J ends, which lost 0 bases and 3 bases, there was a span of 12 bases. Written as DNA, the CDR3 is TGTGCCAGCAGCGTAGGAGGATTTGCGGACACTGAAGCTTTCTTT. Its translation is CASSVGGFADTEAFF.

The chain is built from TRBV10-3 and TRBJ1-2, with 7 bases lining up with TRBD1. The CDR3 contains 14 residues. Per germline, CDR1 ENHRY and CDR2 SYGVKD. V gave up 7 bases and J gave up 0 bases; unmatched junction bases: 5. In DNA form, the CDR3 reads TGTGCCATCATGGGGACAGATTCTAACTATGGCTACACCTTC. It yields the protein CAIMGTDSNYGYTF.

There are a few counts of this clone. CDR3 sequence reads: CASGLDETGGFLEKLFF. The CDR3 DNA follows: TGTGCTAGTGGTTTGGACGAGACAGGGGGCTTCCTTGAAAAACTGTTTTTT. The chain recombines TRBV12-5 with TRBJ1-4; TRBD1 aligns across 10 bases. V was pared by 1 base and J by 7 bases, with 9 bases of the junction left unmatched. The CDR3 loop spans 17 amino acids. Germline-derived CDR1 and CDR2 are LGHNT and FRNRAP.

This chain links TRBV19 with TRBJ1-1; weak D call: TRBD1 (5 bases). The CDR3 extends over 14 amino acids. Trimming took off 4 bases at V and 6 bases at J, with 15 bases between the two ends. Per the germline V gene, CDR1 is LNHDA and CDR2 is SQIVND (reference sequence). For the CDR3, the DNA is TGTGCCAGTAGTAACCACCAGGGTAGGTCTGAAGCTTTCTTT. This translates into CASSNHQGRSEAFF.

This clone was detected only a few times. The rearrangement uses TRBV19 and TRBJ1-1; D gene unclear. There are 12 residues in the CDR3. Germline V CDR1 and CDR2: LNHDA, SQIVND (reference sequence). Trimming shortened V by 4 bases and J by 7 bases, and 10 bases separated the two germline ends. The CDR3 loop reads CASSRGDLEAFF. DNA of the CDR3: TGTGCCAGTAGTAGGGGAGACCTTGAAGCTTTCTTT.

CDR3 nucleotides: TGTGCCAGCAGTCGGACTGCGAGCTCCTACAATGAGCAGTTCTTC. This gives the protein CASSRTASSYNEQFF. The chain uses TRBV6-2 or TRBV6-3 and TRBJ2-1; D may be TRBD2 (5 bases). The CDR3 is 15 amino acids. Germline V gene lookup returns CDR1 MNHEY and CDR2 SVGEGT. V lost 5 bases to trimming and J lost 0 bases, with 11 bases between them.

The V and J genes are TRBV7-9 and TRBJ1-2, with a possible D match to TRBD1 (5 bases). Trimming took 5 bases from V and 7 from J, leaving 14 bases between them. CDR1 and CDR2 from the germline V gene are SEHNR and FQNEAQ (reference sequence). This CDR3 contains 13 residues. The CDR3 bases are TGTGCCAGCAGCGCGCAGGGAAGTAGTGGCTACACCTTC. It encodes CASSAQGSSGYTF.

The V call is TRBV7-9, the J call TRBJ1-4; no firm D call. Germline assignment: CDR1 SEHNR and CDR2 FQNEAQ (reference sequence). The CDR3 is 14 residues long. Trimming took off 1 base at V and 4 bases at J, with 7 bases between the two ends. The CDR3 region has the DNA TGTGCCAGCAGCTTAGGGCCGATTAATGAAAAACTGTTTTTT. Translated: CASSLGPINEKLFF. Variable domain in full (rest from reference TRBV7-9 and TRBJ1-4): DTGVSQNPRHKITKRGQNVTFRCDPISEHNRLYWYRQTLGQGPEFLTYFQNEAQLEKSRLLSDRFSAERPKGSFSTLEIQRTEQGDSAMYLCASSLGPINEKLFFGSGTQLSVL.

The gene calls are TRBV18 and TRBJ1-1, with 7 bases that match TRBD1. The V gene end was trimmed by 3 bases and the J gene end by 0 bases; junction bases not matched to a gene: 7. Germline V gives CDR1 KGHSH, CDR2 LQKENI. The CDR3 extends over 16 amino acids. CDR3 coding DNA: TGTGCCAGCTCACCCCGGGACAGCGAAATGAACACTGAAGCTTTCTTT. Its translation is CASSPRDSEMNTEAFF.

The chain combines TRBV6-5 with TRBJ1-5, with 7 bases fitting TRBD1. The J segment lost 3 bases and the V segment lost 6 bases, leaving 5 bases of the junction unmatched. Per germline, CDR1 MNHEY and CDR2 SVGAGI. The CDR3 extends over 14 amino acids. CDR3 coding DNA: TGTGCCAGCAGCCCGGGACAGTTCAATCAGCCCCAGCATTTT. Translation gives CASSPGQFNQPQHF.

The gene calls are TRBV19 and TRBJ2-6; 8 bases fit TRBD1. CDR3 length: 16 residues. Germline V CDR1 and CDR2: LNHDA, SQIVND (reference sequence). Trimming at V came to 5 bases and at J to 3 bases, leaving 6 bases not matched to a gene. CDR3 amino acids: CASSPWTGIGANVLTF. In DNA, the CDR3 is TGTGCCAGTAGTCCCTGGACAGGGATTGGGGCCAACGTCCTGACTTTC.

The CDR3 spells CARTRWDSLSPLHF. The DNA of the CDR3 is TGTGCCAGAACCCGTTGGGACAGTCTTTCACCCCTCCACTTT. V usage is TRBV19 and J usage is TRBJ1-6, with 7 bases that match TRBD1. Germline CDR1 is LNHDA and CDR2 is SQIVND (reference sequence). The length of the CDR3 is 14 residues. With 9 bases clipped from V and 9 bases from J, the junction kept 11 bases outside the gene matches.

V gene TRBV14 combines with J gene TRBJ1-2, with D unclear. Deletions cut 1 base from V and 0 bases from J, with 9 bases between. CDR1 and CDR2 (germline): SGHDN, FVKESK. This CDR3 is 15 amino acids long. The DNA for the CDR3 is TGTGCCAGCAGCCAAGTTGGAGGGACTAACTATGGCTACACCTTC. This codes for CASSQVGGTNYGYTF. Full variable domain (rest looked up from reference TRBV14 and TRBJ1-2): EAGVTQFPSHSVIEKGQTVTLRCDPISGHDNLYWYRRVMGKEIKFLLHFVKESKQDESGMPNNRFLAERTGGTYSTLKVQPAELEDSGVYFCASSQVGGTNYGYTFGSGTRLTVV.

For the CDR3, the DNA is TGTGCCAGCAGCTTAAGGAGGGGGACAGGGAGCGATGAGCAGTTCTTC. This codes for CASSLRRGTGSDEQFF. The chain couples TRBV7-2 to TRBJ2-1, with 9 bases lining up with TRBD1. V lost 2 bases, J lost 8 bases, and 10 bases stayed unmatched. The germline V gene encodes CDR1 SGHTA and CDR2 FQGNSA. The CDR3 totals 16 residues.

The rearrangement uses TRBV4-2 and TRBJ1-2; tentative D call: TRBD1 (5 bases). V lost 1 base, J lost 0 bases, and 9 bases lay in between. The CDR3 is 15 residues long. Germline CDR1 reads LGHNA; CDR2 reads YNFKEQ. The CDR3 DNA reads TGTGCCAGCAGCCAAGGACAGATGACTAACTATGGCTACACCTTC. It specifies CASSQGQMTNYGYTF.

As DNA, the CDR3 is TGTGCCAGCCGGGGGGACAGGGGTTGTAATTCACCCCTCCACTTT. Encoded protein: CASRGDRGCNSPLHF. The rearrangement uses TRBV21-1 and TRBJ1-6; the D call in the table, TRBD1, was not verified against the DNA. TRBV21-1 is noted as a pseudogene. The CDR3 has 15 residues.

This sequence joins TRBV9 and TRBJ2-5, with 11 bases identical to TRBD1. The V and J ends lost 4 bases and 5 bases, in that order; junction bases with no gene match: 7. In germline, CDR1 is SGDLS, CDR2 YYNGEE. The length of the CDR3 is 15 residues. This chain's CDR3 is CASSPRTGGYETQYF. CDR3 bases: TGTGCCAGCAGCCCACGGACAGGGGGCTATGAGACCCAGTACTTC.

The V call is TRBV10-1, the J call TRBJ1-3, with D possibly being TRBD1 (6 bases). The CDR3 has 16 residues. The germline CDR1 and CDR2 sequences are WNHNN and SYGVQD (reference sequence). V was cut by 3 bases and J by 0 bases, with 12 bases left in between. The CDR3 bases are TGCGCCAGCAGTGAATACCAGGGGACCTCTGGAAACACCATATATTTT. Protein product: CASSEYQGTSGNTIYF.

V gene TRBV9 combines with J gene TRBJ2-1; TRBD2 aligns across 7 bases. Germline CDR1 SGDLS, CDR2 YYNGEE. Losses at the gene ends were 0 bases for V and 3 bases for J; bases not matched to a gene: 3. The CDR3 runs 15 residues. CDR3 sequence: CASSVEPGGYNEQFF. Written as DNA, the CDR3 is TGTGCCAGCAGCGTAGAGCCGGGGGGCTACAATGAGCAGTTCTTC.

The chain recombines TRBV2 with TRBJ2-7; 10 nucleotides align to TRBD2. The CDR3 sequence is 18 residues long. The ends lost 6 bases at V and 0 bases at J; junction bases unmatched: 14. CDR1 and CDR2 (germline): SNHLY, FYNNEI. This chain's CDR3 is CASRDPSRSGRSSYEQYF. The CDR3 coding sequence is TGTGCCAGCAGAGACCCAAGTCGTAGCGGGAGGAGCTCCTACGAGCAGTACTTC. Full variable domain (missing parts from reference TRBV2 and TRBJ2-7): EPEVTQTPSHQVTQMGQEVILRCVPISNHLYFYWYRQILGQKVEFLVSFYNNEISEKSEIFDDQFSVERPDGSNFTLKIRSTKLEDSAMYFCASRDPSRSGRSSYEQYFGPGTRLTVT.

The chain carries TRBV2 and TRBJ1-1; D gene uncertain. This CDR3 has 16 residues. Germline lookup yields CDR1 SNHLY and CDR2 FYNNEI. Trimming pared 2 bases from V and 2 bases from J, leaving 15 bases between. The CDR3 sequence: CASSELAGRINTEAFF. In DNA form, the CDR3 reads TGTGCCAGCAGTGAACTTGCGGGCCGCATCAACACTGAAGCTTTCTTT.

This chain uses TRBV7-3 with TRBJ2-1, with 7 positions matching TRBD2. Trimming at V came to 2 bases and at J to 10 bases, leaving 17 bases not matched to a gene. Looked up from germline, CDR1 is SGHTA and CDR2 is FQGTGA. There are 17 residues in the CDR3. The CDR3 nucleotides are TGTGCCAGCAGCTTAGGGGCCCTTAGCGGGCCGGTAGGCGAGCAGTTCTTC. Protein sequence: CASSLGALSGPVGEQFF.

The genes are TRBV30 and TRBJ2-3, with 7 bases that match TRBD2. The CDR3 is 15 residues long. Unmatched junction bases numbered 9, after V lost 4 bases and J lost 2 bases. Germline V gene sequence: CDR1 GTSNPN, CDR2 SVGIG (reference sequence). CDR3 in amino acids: CAWTEWGGNTDTQYF. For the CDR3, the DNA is TGTGCCTGGACGGAATGGGGGGGAAACACAGATACGCAGTATTTT.

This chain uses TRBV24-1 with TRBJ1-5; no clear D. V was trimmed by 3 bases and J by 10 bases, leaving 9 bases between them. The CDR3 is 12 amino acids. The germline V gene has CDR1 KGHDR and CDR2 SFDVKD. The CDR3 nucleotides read TGTGCCACCAGTGATAGTGCGGGTCCCCAGCATTTT. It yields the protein CATSDSAGPQHF.

The CDR3 nucleotides are TGTGCCATCAGTGAGTTCCTCAGGCGCTCCTATAATTCACCCCTCCACTTT. The encoded protein is CAISEFLRRSYNSPLHF. V and J are TRBV10-3 and TRBJ1-6; D gene unclear. There are 17 residues in the CDR3. The ends were cut back, 1 base at V and 0 bases at J, with 10 bases in the middle. The germline V gene has CDR1 ENHRY and CDR2 SYGVKD.

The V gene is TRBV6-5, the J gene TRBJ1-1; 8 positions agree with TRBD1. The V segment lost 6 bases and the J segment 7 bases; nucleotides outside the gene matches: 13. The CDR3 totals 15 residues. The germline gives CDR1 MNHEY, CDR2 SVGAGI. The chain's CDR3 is CASSRTGKRGYEAFF. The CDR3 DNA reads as TGTGCCAGCAGCAGGACAGGGAAAAGGGGATATGAAGCTTTCTTT.

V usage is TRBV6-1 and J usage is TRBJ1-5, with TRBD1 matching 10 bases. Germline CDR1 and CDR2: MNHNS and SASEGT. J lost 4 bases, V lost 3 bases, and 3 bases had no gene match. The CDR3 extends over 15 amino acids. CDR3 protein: CASSDRDRGNQPQHF. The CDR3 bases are TGTGCCAGCAGTGACCGGGACAGGGGAAATCAGCCCCAGCATTTT.

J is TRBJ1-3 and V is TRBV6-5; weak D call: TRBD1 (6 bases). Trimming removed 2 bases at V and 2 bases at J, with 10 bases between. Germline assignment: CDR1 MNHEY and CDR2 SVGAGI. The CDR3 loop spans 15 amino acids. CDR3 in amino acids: CASSYLSGAGNTIYF. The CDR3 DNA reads TGTGCCAGCAGTTACCTGTCAGGGGCTGGAAACACCATATATTTT.

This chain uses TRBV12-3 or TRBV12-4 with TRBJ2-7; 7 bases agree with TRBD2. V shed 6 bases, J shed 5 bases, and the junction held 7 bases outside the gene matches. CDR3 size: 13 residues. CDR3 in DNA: TGTGCCAGCAGCCCGGGACTATACGACGAGCAGTACTTC. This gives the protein CASSPGLYDEQYF.

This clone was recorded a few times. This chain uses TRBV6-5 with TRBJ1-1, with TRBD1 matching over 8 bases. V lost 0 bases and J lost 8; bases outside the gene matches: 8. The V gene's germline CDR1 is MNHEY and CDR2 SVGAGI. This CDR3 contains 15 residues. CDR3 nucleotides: TGTGCCAGCAGTTACTCGGGACAGGACCTCAGAGAAGCTTTCTTT. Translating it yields CASSYSGQDLREAFF.